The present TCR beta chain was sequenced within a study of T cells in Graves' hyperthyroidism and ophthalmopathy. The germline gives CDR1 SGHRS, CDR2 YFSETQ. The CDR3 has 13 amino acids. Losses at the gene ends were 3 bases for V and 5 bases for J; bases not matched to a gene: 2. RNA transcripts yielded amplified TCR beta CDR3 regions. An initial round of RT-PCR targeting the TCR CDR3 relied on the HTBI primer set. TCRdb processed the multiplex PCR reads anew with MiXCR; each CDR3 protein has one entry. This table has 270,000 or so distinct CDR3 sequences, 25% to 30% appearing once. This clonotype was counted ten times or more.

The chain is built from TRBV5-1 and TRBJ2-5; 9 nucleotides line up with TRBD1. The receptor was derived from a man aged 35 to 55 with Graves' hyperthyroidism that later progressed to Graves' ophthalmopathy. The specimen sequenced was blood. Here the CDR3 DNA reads TGCGCCAGCAGCTACGGACAGGGGGAGACCCAGTACTTC. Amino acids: CASSYGQGETQYF.